These 22 T cell receptor beta chains were sequenced from one sample in a study of cytomegalovirus exposure and HLA in healthy donors. 13 Jbeta primers and 60 Vbeta primers were used for the PCR. The assay was immunoSEQ multiplex PCR, and TCRdb's table has in-frame clones only and misses some. The sample consists of 130,000 or so clones, roughly four fifths of them appearing once. The sequenced sample was PBMCs. These receptors were obtained from a male donor in good health and CMV-seronegative.

This chain connects TRBV29-1 to TRBJ1-2; 8 bases align to TRBD1. The germline CDR1 and CDR2 sequences are SQVTM and ANQGSEA. The CDR3 covers 14 residues. The J segment lost 0 bases and the V segment lost 5 bases, leaving 5 bases of the junction unmatched. The CDR3 DNA sequence: TGCAGCGTTTGGACAGGGCCCCCTAACTATGGCTACACCTTC. As protein: CSVWTGPPNYGYTF.

This clone appeared a single time. The chain recombines TRBV2 with TRBJ2-7, with 7 nucleotides matching TRBD1. The CDR3 has 14 amino acids. Germline-derived CDR1 and CDR2 are SNHLY and FYNNEI. With V trimmed by 5 bases and J by 2 bases, 6 bases remained unmatched. The CDR3 here is CASSLQGRPYEQYF. CDR3 bases: TGTGCCAGCAGTTTACAGGGGAGACCCTACGAGCAGTACTTC.

This clone has only a few counts. The genes are TRBV6-5 and TRBJ1-6; 8 bases match TRBD1. CDR1 and CDR2 (germline): MNHEY, SVGAGI. CDR3 length equals 15 residues. J lost 7 bases, V lost 7 bases, and 9 bases had no gene match. The CDR3 loop is CASTLNRGGNSPLHF. The CDR3, as DNA: TGTGCCAGCACCCTAAACAGGGGGGGGAATTCACCCCTCCACTTT.

This chain connects TRBV18 to TRBJ2-7; TRBD1 matches 11 bases. V lost 3 bases and J lost 6; bases outside the gene matches: 4. Germline assignment: CDR1 KGHSH and CDR2 LQKENI. This CDR3 is 14 amino acids long. CDR3 nucleotide sequence: TGTGCCAGCTCACCCTGGGACAGGGGGGGCGAGCAGTACTTC. Translating gives CASSPWDRGGEQYF.

About this clone: Compared with germline, one end of the junction differs, possibly owing to a read error. This chain joins TRBV6-1 and TRBJ1-5, with TRBD1 matching 7 bases. Germline V gene sequence: CDR1 MNHNS, CDR2 SASEGT. This CDR3 has 15 amino acids. CDR3 in DNA: TGTGCCAGCAGGGAAGGGACAGTCGGCAATCAGCCCCAGCATTTT. It translates to CASREGTVGNQPQHF.

The J gene is TRBJ1-2, the V gene TRBV7-9; possible D gene TRBD1, 6 bases. V gave up 3 bases and J gave up 5 bases, with 7 bases separating them. Germline V gene sequence: CDR1 SEHNR, CDR2 FQNEAQ (reference sequence). The CDR3 extends over 12 amino acids. The CDR3 region is CASSLGTYGYTF. The CDR3, as DNA: TGTGCCAGCAGCTTGGGGACATATGGCTACACCTTC.

The chain joins TRBV10-3 to TRBJ1-1, with no clear D. The CDR3 loop spans 15 amino acids. Germline V gene data show CDR1 as ENHRY and CDR2 as SYGVKD. Trimming left V 6 bases short and J 2 bases short, with 16 bases between. Written as DNA, the CDR3 is TGTGCCATCAGGGGGAGCCGGGTCTCAAACACTGAAGCTTTCTTT. This translates into CAIRGSRVSNTEAFF.

The chain employs TRBV9 and TRBJ2-1; 10 bases map to TRBD2. Looked up from germline, CDR1 is SGDLS and CDR2 is YYNGEE. The CDR3 loop spans 18 amino acids. The V and J ends lost 4 bases and 6 bases, in that order; junction bases with no gene match: 16. The CDR3 sequence is CASSPRVAGGLGGNEQFF. The CDR3 DNA is TGTGCCAGCAGCCCTCGGGTAGCGGGAGGTCTAGGGGGCAATGAGCAGTTCTTC.

The J gene is TRBJ2-1, the V gene TRBV29-1, with 10 bases fitting TRBD2. The CDR3 consists of 13 residues. CDR1 and CDR2 from the germline V gene are SQVTM and ANQGSEA. Trimming cost V 4 bases and J 6 bases; bases outside gene matches: 3. The chain's CDR3 is CSVASGSINEQFF. The CDR3 nucleotides read TGCAGCGTTGCTAGCGGGAGTATCAATGAGCAGTTCTTC.

The CDR3 spells CASSLEGTGLRGLFF. CDR3 in DNA: TGTGCCAGCAGCTTGGAGGGGACAGGCCTACGTGGGCTGTTTTTT. The V gene is TRBV7-2, the J gene TRBJ2-2; 8 nucleotides line up with TRBD1. J gave up 13 bases and V 3 bases, and 13 bases lay outside the gene matches. CDR3 length: 15 residues. CDR1 is SGHTA and CDR2 is FQGNSA in the germline V gene. Based on the CDR3 plus reference TRBV7-2 and TRBJ2-2, the full variable domain is GAGVSQSPSNKVTEKGKDVELRCDPISGHTALYWYRQSLGQGLEFLIYFQGNSAPDKSGLPSDRFSAERTGGSVSTLTIQRTQQEDSAVYLCASSLEGTGLRGLFFGEGSRLTVL.

The chain couples TRBV28 to TRBJ2-5; TRBD1 agrees at 7 bases. CDR1 is MDHEN and CDR2 is SYDVKM in the germline V gene. V lost 5 bases and J lost 0; bases outside the gene matches: 9. This CDR3 spans 16 amino acids. CDR3 bases: TGTGCCAGCAGTATAATGACAGGGTTCTACCAAGAGACCCAGTACTTC. Protein product: CASSIMTGFYQETQYF.

Worth noting for this clone: Its ends do not fully match the called genes, so a read error is possible. The chain recombines TRBV28 with TRBJ1-1; D is unresolved. The CDR3 runs to 18 residues. Germline V gene sequence: CDR1 MDHEN, CDR2 SYDVKM. CDR3 sequence reads: CASRPSGVGWDVNTEVFF. The CDR3 DNA reads TGTGCCAGCAGACCGAGCGGGGTTGGATGGGATGTGAACACTGAAGTTTTCTTT.

This clone was counted a few times. The J gene is TRBJ2-5, the V gene TRBV7-9; 11 nucleotides agree with TRBD2. The DNA end is more similar to TRBJ2-7, so the J call may be wrong. This CDR3 has 15 amino acids. Per the germline V gene, CDR1 is SEHNR and CDR2 is FQNEAQ (reference sequence). CDR3 protein: CASSLVASGRYEQYF. The DNA for the CDR3 is TGTGCCAGCAGCTTAGTCGCTAGCGGGAGGTACGAGCAGTACTTC.

CDR3: CASSLALDLSIYGYTF. The CDR3, as DNA: TGTGCCAGCAGCTTAGCGTTGGACTTAAGTATCTATGGCTACACCTTC. V and J are TRBV7-2 and TRBJ1-2; D is unresolved. CDR3 length: 16 amino acids. With 0 bases removed from V and 4 bases from J, the gap between germline ends came to 15 bases. Per germline, CDR1 SGHTA and CDR2 FQGNSA.

This chain links TRBV7-8 with TRBJ2-1, with 8 nucleotides matching TRBD1. CDR1 is SGHVS, CDR2 FQNEAQ, per germline. The CDR3 has 15 amino acids. The junction had 7 bases not matched to a gene; V was cut back by 5 bases and J by 4 bases. CDR3 DNA sequence: TGTGCCAGCAGCCGGACAGGGACTCCGTACAATGAGCAGTTCTTC. It encodes CASSRTGTPYNEQFF.

V gene TRBV10-3 combines with J gene TRBJ2-5; possibly TRBD1 for D (5 bases). The V and J ends lost 2 bases and 2 bases respectively, with 6 bases between them. Germline CDR1 and CDR2: ENHRY and SYGVKD. This CDR3 contains 13 residues. The CDR3 loop is CAISETGQETQYF. CDR3 bases: TGTGCCATCAGTGAGACAGGTCAAGAGACCCAGTACTTC.

On this clone itself: This CDR3 is also generated by other DNA sequences in the sample. This sequence joins TRBV28 and TRBJ2-7; 8 bases are shared with TRBD2. The V and J ends lost 2 bases and 2 bases, in that order; junction bases with no gene match: 11. CDR1 and CDR2 (germline): MDHEN, SYDVKM. The CDR3 length is 17 residues. CDR3 sequence: CASSLGSRLANTYEQYF. The CDR3 bases are TGTGCCAGCAGTTTAGGGTCAAGACTAGCGAACACCTACGAGCAGTACTTC.

The chain joins TRBV6-6 to TRBJ2-3, with 10 bases identical to TRBD2. The CDR3 has 16 amino acids. V shed 2 bases and J 4 bases; nucleotides not matched to a gene: 6. Germline V gene lookup returns CDR1 MNHNY and CDR2 SVGAGI (reference sequence). CDR3 bases: TGTGCCAGCAGTTACGGTCTAGCGGGAGCGTCAGATACGCAGTATTTT. Protein product: CASSYGLAGASDTQYF.

CDR3 amino acids: CASSLELAGVNEQFF. The CDR3 nucleotides read TGCGCCAGCAGCTTGGAACTAGCGGGGGTAAATGAGCAGTTCTTC. The V call is TRBV5-1, the J call TRBJ2-1; 11 bases agree with TRBD2. The CDR3 contains 15 residues. J gave up 7 bases and V 0 bases, and 3 bases lay outside the gene matches. CDR1 and CDR2 (germline): SGHRS, YFSETQ.

V usage is TRBV2 and J usage is TRBJ2-5; perhaps TRBD1 as D (5 bases). Germline-derived CDR1 and CDR2 are SNHLY and FYNNEI. V gave up 3 bases and J gave up 2 bases, with 13 bases separating them. This CDR3 has 15 residues. CDR3 sequence reads: CASSDRLTGQETQYF. CDR3 sequence (DNA): TGTGCCAGCAGTGATAGGTTAACAGGACAAGAGACCCAGTACTTC.

A few counts support this clone. CDR3 residues: CASSLAGGNEQFF. For the CDR3, the DNA is TGTGCCAGCAGCTTAGCGGGGGGCAATGAGCAGTTCTTC. This chain joins TRBV13 and TRBJ2-1, with 7 bases matching TRBD2. This CDR3 has 13 amino acids. After removal of 1 base from V and 6 bases from J, the junction contained 0 bases not matched to a gene. Germline V gene sequence: CDR1 PRHDT, CDR2 FYEKMQ (reference sequence).

This CDR3 is CASSPGQGGEAFF. For the CDR3, the DNA is TGTGCCAGTAGCCCGGGACAGGGAGGTGAAGCTTTCTTT. J is TRBJ1-1 and V is TRBV19, with TRBD1 matching 9 bases. Germline trimming cut 6 bases from V and 7 bases from J; bases unmatched to any gene: 6. The CDR3 runs 13 residues. Germline assignment: CDR1 LNHDA and CDR2 SQIVND (reference sequence).